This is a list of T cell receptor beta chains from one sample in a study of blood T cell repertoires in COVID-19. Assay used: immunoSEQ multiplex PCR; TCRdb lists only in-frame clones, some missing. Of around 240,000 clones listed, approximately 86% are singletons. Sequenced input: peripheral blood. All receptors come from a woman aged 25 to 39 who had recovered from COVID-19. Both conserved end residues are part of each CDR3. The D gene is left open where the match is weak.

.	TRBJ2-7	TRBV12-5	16	CASGYTHRQDSYEQYF
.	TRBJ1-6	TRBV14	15	CASSQTRTDNSPLHF
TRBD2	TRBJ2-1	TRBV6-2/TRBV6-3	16	CASSLLAGRSYNEQFF
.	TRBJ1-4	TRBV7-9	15	CASSPNLGTNEKLFF
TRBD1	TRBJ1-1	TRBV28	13	CASSPPGTGRAFF
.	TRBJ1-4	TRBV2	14	CASSDAGVSEKLFF
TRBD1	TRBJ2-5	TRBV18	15	CASSAGTGERETQYF
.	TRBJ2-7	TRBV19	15	CASSLTVAYSYEQYF
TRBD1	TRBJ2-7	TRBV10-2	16	CASSESAGQVSYEQYF
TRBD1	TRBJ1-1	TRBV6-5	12	CASSTGGGEAFF
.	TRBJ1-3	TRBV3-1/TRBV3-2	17	CASSQDLGRVSGNTIYF
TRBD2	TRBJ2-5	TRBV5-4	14	CASSAGLARETQYF
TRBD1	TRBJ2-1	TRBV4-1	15	CASSQLDRADNEQFF
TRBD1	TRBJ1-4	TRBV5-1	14	CASSPGQGGEKLFF
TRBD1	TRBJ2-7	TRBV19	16	CASSLSAGTGGHEQYF
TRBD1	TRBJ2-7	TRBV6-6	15	CASSPRQGVSYEQYF
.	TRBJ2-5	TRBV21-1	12	CGIRGHQETQYF
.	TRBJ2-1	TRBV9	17	CASSVGIGGSNYNEQFF
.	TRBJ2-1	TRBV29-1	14	CSVEDGTLINEQFF
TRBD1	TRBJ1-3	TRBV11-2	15	CASSRDSYSGNTIYF
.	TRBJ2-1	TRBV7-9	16	CASSLDLASSYNEQFF
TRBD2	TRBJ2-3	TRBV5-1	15	CASRPLAGLTDTQYF
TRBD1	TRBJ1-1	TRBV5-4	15	CASQGQGAANTEAFF
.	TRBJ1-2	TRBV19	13	CASSISGNYGYTF
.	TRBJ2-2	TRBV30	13	CAWKSGATGELFF
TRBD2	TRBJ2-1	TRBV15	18	CATESGGAVMSSYNEQFF
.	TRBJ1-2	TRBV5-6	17	CASSSRREGLFIYGYTF
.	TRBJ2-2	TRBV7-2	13	CASSPWGPGELFF
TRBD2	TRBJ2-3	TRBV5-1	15	CASSPRGGNTDTQYF
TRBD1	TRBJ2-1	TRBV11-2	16	CASSPAAAGGRNEQFF
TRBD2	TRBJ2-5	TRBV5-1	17	CASSQGLAGGLIGTQYF
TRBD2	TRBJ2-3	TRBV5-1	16	CASSSGAAGGTDTQYF
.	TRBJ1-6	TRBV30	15	CAWSVWSRSNSPLHF
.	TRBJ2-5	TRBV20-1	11	CSAISGETQYF
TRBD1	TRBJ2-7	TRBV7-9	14	CASSIPGGTYEQYF
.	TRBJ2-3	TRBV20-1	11	CSAPLADTQYF
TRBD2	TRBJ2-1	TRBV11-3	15	CASSPGTSGNNEQFF
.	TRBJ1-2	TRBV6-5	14	CASRIIQGNYGYTF
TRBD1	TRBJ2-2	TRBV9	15	CASSVAGDREGELFF
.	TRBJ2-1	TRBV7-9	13	CASSLLLGNEQFF